The 17 T cell receptor beta chains reported below all come from one sample, sequenced in a study of control samples from healthy donors and cancer patients (dated by TCRdb to 2020 to 2022). The method behind the library was the immunoSEQ multiplex PCR assay. Here the immuneACCESS table is served through TCRdb, limited to in-frame sequences with V and J called. Missing clones are a known gap in these copies; in checked studies unresolved V genes cover under half, and the rest lacks a known reason. This sample has roughly 170,000 clones in its table, and 94% of those were observed once. Of the sample, around 1.5% is held by the ten largest clones. Sequencing was done on a sample of blood. Source of these receptors: a woman between 18 and 29 years old in good health.

The J gene is TRBJ2-3, the V gene TRBV7-2, with a weak D call TRBD2 (6 bases). Looked up from germline, CDR1 is SGHTA and CDR2 is FQGNSA. The CDR3 extends over 17 amino acids. The V end was cut by 2 bases, the J end by 4 bases, with 19 bases between. The CDR3 nucleotides are TGTGCCAGCAGCTTATTCAAGGCAGCGGGTTTTGCAGATACGCAGTATTTT. It specifies CASSLFKAAGFADTQYF.

The chain recombines TRBV7-8 with TRBJ1-2, with 8 nucleotides matching TRBD1. V shed 0 bases and J 8 bases; nucleotides not matched to a gene: 8. The CDR3 is 15 residues long. Germline CDR1 is SGHVS and CDR2 is FQNEAQ. The CDR3 DNA follows: TGTGCCAGCAGCTTAGCGCTGGGACAGGTATTCGGCTACACCTTC. It yields the protein CASSLALGQVFGYTF.

This chain connects TRBV7-9 to TRBJ2-3; D is undetermined. Germline CDR1 reads SEHNR; CDR2 reads FQNEAQ (reference sequence). V gave up 0 bases and J gave up 6 bases, with 10 bases separating them. This CDR3 has 14 residues. The CDR3: CASSLAEGSDTQYF. The CDR3 nucleotides read TGTGCCAGCAGCTTAGCGGAAGGTTCCGATACGCAGTATTTT.

This clone was observed a single time. The chain uses TRBV5-5 and TRBJ2-1; TRBD1 is a possible D gene (6 bases). Trimming shortened V by 2 bases and J by 8 bases, and 20 bases separated the two germline ends. Germline loops: CDR1 SGHKS, CDR2 YYEKEE (reference sequence). CDR3 length: 16 amino acids. The CDR3 reads CASSFTWQGLVDEQFF. CDR3 bases: TGTGCCAGCAGCTTTACCTGGCAGGGGTTGGTCGATGAGCAGTTCTTC.

J is TRBJ1-4 and V is TRBV6-5; D is perhaps TRBD1 (6 bases). Trimming took off 4 bases at V and 7 bases at J, with 16 bases between the two ends. Germline-derived CDR1 and CDR2 are MNHEY and SVGAGI. The CDR3 is 15 amino acids. The CDR3 spells CASSSRGVGGEKLFF. CDR3 coding DNA: TGTGCCAGCAGTTCCAGGGGTGTAGGTGGTGAAAAACTGTTTTTT.

The rearrangement uses TRBV14 and TRBJ1-2, with 9 bases that match TRBD1. The J segment lost 7 bases and the V segment lost 1 base, leaving 10 bases of the junction unmatched. This CDR3 is built from 16 residues. Germline CDR1 and CDR2: SGHDN and FVKESK. In nucleotides, the CDR3 is TGTGCCAGCAGCCAAGTGGGACAGGGAAAGATTGGTGGCTACACCTTC. Protein: CASSQVGQGKIGGYTF.

The chain combines TRBV21-1 with TRBJ1-5. TRBV21-1 is a pseudogene. This CDR3 spans 20 amino acids. The CDR3: CASSKEGLGGPRRSNQPQHF. CDR3 in DNA: TGTGCCAGCAGCAAAGAAGGTTTGGGAGGGCCCCGTAGGAGCAATCAGCCCCAGCATTTT.

V usage is TRBV7-8 and J usage is TRBJ2-3, with unresolved D. Germline V lookup: CDR1 SGHVS, CDR2 FQNEAQ. CDR3 length: 12 amino acids. V lost 1 base, J lost 8 bases, and 7 bases lay in between. The CDR3: CASSLGPATQYF. CDR3 bases: TGTGCCAGCAGCTTAGGCCCGGCTACGCAGTATTTT.

The V call is TRBV3-1 (or the pseudogene TRBV3-2), the J call TRBJ2-7, with TRBD2 matching over 7 bases. J was trimmed by 2 bases and V by 3 bases; bases with no gene match: 7. CDR3 length equals 15 residues. Germline CDR1 LGHDT, CDR2 YNNKEL (reference sequence). The CDR3 protein is CASSQGGVLPYEQYF. The CDR3 nucleotides read TGTGCCAGCAGCCAGGGGGGGGTTCTCCCCTACGAGCAGTACTTC.

The rearrangement joins TRBV4-1 to TRBJ2-7; 7 bases agree with TRBD2. The CDR3 sequence is 15 residues long. Germline CDR1 and CDR2: MGHRA and YSYEKL. The ends lost 0 bases at V and 3 bases at J; junction bases unmatched: 5. CDR3: CASSQEELAVYEQYF. CDR3 bases: TGCGCCAGCAGCCAAGAGGAGCTAGCGGTCTACGAGCAGTACTTC.

The CDR3 reads CASSAGTQFRSNQPQHF. In DNA form, the CDR3 reads TGTGCCAGCAGCGCGGGGACACAATTTCGGAGCAATCAGCCCCAGCATTTT. This chain links TRBV5-5 with TRBJ1-5; tentative D call: TRBD1 (6 bases). This CDR3 is 17 amino acids long. From germline, CDR1 is SGHKS and CDR2 YYEKEE (reference sequence). V shed 4 bases and J shed 1 base, with 18 bases lying between them.

This clone has a handful of counts. The CDR3 reads CASSIRTGFNQPQHF. The CDR3 nucleotides are TGTGCCAGCAGTATCCGGACAGGGTTTAATCAGCCCCAGCATTTT. The rearrangement uses TRBV6-5 and TRBJ1-5; 8 nucleotides match TRBD1. The trim removed 5 bases at V and 4 bases at J, leaving 7 bases unmatched. The CDR3 runs to 15 residues. Germline assignment: CDR1 MNHEY and CDR2 SVGAGI.

This clone was observed a single time. The genes are TRBV10-3 and TRBJ1-5; D uncertain. The CDR3 extends over 12 amino acids. Germline V CDR1 and CDR2: ENHRY, SYGVKD. V was clipped by 9 bases and J by 0 bases, with 6 bases between them. The CDR3 DNA reads TGTGCCATTTCGGATAGCAATCAGCCCCAGCATTTT. It codes for CAISDSNQPQHF.

V gene TRBV11-3 combines with J gene TRBJ2-1; D gene uncertain. Trimming removed 5 bases from V and 3 bases from J, with 11 bases in between. The CDR3 is 14 amino acids. The V gene's germline CDR1 is SGHNT and CDR2 YENEEA. The CDR3 DNA follows: TGTGCCAGCAGCCCTTTACGACTCTACAATGAGCAGTTCTTC. Translated: CASSPLRLYNEQFF. Drawing the rest from reference TRBV11-3 and TRBJ2-1, the complete variable domain is EAGVVQSPRYKIIEKKQPVAFWCNPISGHNTLYWYLQNLGQGPELLIRYENEEAVDDSQLPKDRFSAERLKGVDSTLKIQPAELGDSAVYLCASSPLRLYNEQFFGPGTRLTVL.

The chain carries TRBV5-4 and TRBJ2-5; D not certain. V shed 1 base and J shed 2 bases, with 6 bases lying between them. Germline V gene data show CDR1 as SGHNT and CDR2 as YYREEE (reference sequence). This CDR3 is 13 amino acids long. The CDR3 here is CASSLLQQETQYF. In DNA, the CDR3 is TGTGCCAGCAGCTTGTTACAGCAAGAGACCCAGTACTTC. Full variable domain (rest looked up from reference TRBV5-4 and TRBJ2-5): ETGVTQSPTHLIKTRGQQVTLRCSSQSGHNTVSWYQQALGQGPQFIFQYYREEENGRGNFPPRFSGLQFPNYSSELNVNALELDDSALYLCASSLLQQETQYFGPGTRLLVL.

This clone was seen a few times. The chain recombines TRBV4-1 with TRBJ1-4; 7 bases line up with TRBD1. The CDR3 spans 13 residues. With V trimmed by 6 bases and J by 8 bases, 6 bases remained unmatched. Germline CDR1 reads MGHRA; CDR2 reads YSYEKL. The CDR3 DNA follows: TGCGCCAGCAGTCTCGGGACAGAAGAAAAACTGTTTTTT. This sequence encodes CASSLGTEEKLFF.

The chain combines TRBV28 with TRBJ2-7, with D possibly TRBD2 on 5 matching bases. Germline CDR1 and CDR2: MDHEN and SYDVKM. This CDR3 is built from 13 residues. V lost 2 bases, J lost 1 base, and 6 bases lay in between. The CDR3 protein is CASSLRTSYEQYF. The CDR3 DNA sequence: TGTGCCAGCAGTTTACGGACTTCCTACGAGCAGTACTTC.